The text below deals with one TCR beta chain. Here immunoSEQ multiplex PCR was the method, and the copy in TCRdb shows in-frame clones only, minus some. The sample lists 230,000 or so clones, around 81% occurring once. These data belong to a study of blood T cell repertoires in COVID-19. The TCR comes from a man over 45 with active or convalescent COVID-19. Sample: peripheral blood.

The CDR3 here is CASSLGVGYGYTF. The CDR3 nucleotides read TGCGCCAGCAGCTTAGGAGTTGGCTATGGCTACACCTTC. The J gene is TRBJ1-2, the V gene TRBV5-1; D gene unclear. The germline gives CDR1 SGHRS, CDR2 YFSETQ. This CDR3 region has 13 residues. Trimming removed 2 bases at V and 4 bases at J, with 9 bases between.